These T cell receptor beta chains were read from a single sample in a study of shared clonotypes between healthy human individuals. Generated by immunoSEQ multiplex PCR, the TCRdb table keeps only in-frame clones and is missing some. The sample consists of some 2,400,000 clones, 90% to 96% of them appearing once. The source material was naive CD4+ T cells sorted from blood. These receptor sequences come from a man younger than 35 in good health. CDR3s include the opening cysteine and the closing phenylalanine or tryptophan. Each record gives: D gene, J gene, V gene, clone size, CDR3 DNA, CDR3 protein. The D gene is left open where the match is weak. Size values are once, few and many counts, or a class for expanded clones, and some rows have none.

D: TRBD1; J: TRBJ2-7; V: TRBV7-6; size: -; DNA: TGTGCCAGCAGCTCCCTACCGCCGGTGACAGGGAGAGTCGGCGAGCAGTACTTC; CDR3: CASSSLPPVTGRVGEQYF
D: -; J: TRBJ2-2; V: TRBV10-1; size: few; DNA: TGCGCCAGCAGTGAGTCGAGTGGGTCCACCGGGGAGCTGTTTTTT; CDR3: CASSESSGSTGELFF
D: -; J: TRBJ2-4; V: TRBV10-1; size: -; DNA: TGCGCCAGCAGTGAGTCGAACGGGTGGACCAAAAACATTCAGTACTTC; CDR3: CASSESNGWTKNIQYF
D: -; J: TRBJ1-6; V: TRBV6-5; size: -; DNA: TGTGCCAGCAGTTACTCTAAGGCAGAAAATAATTCACCCCTCCACTTT; CDR3: CASSYSKAENNSPLHF
D: -; J: TRBJ1-5; V: TRBV28; size: -; DNA: TGTGCCAGCAGTCCGCGGGTCAATCAGCCCCAGCATTTT; CDR3: CASSPRVNQPQHF
D: -; J: TRBJ1-5; V: TRBV7-2; size: -; DNA: TGTGCCAGCAGCTTAAGCGCGGGGTCTGGGGGGCCCCAGCATTTT; CDR3: CASSLSAGSGGPQHF
D: TRBD1; J: TRBJ1-1; V: TRBV18; size: -; DNA: TGTGCCAGCTCACCAATCCAGGGGGGGGACACTGAAGCTTTCTTT; CDR3: CASSPIQGGDTEAFF
D: -; J: TRBJ2-7; V: TRBV6-1; size: -; DNA: TGTGCCAGCAGTGGATTGGAGCAGGGTCGGCAGGGCGAGCAGTACTTC; CDR3: CASSGLEQGRQGEQYF
D: TRBD1; J: TRBJ2-5; V: TRBV5-1; size: -; DNA: TGCGCCAGCAGCTTACAGGGGCTGGAGACCCAGTACTTC; CDR3: CASSLQGLETQYF
D: TRBD2; J: TRBJ2-3; V: TRBV6-5; size: -; DNA: TGTGCCAGCAGTCCCGGACTAGTTACAGATACGCAGTATTTT; CDR3: CASSPGLVTDTQYF
D: -; J: TRBJ2-7; V: TRBV5-6; size: -; DNA: TGTGCCAGCAGCTTTGGACAGTACACCTCCTACGAGCAGTACTTC; CDR3: CASSFGQYTSYEQYF
D: -; J: TRBJ1-5; V: TRBV28; size: -; DNA: TGTGCCAGCAGTTTAGGGGGATTGGGCAATCAGCCCCAGCATTTT; CDR3: CASSLGGLGNQPQHF
D: -; J: TRBJ2-5; V: TRBV4-1; size: once; DNA: TGCGCCAGCAGCCAAGGGATCTACCAAGAGACCCAGTACTTC; CDR3: CASSQGIYQETQYF
D: -; J: TRBJ2-7; V: TRBV15; size: -; DNA: TGTGCCACCAGCAGAGGCTCGGGACTCTCCTACGAGCAGTACTTC; CDR3: CATSRGSGLSYEQYF
D: TRBD1; J: TRBJ2-7; V: TRBV2; size: -; DNA: TGTGCCAGCAGCAAAGACAGGGACTACGAGCAGTACTTC; CDR3: CASSKDRDYEQYF
D: -; J: TRBJ1-3; V: TRBV30; size: -; DNA: TGTGCCTGGAGTGTACTTAGTGGTGGGTACCTCAGAGCCTTT; CDR3: CAWSVLSGGYLRAF
D: TRBD1; J: TRBJ2-5; V: TRBV27; size: -; DNA: TGTGCCAGCCGACAGGGCCTGGAGACCCAGTACTTC; CDR3: CASRQGLETQYF
D: -; J: TRBJ1-3; V: TRBV6-5; size: -; DNA: TGTGCCAGCGGTCGGTCCGCTGGAAACACCATATATTTT; CDR3: CASGRSAGNTIYF
D: -; J: TRBJ2-7; V: TRBV4-3; size: -; DNA: TGCGCCAGCAGCCAAGACCTCAGGGGACTCCGCTCCTACGAGCAGTACTTC; CDR3: CASSQDLRGLRSYEQYF
D: -; J: TRBJ2-7; V: TRBV21-1; size: -; DNA: TGTGCCAGCAGCAAAGGTCGAGCGGGAGAGACCTACGAGCAGTACTTC; CDR3: CASSKGRAGETYEQYF
D: -; J: TRBJ2-7; V: TRBV5-1; size: -; DNA: TGCGCCAGCAGCGATACAGGGCCCTACGAGCAGTACTTC; CDR3: CASSDTGPYEQYF
D: TRBD2; J: TRBJ2-2; V: TRBV18; size: few; DNA: TGTGCCAGCTCAACATTGACTAGCAGCACCGGGGAGCTGTTTTTT; CDR3: CASSTLTSSTGELFF
D: -; J: TRBJ2-7; V: TRBV7-2; size: once; DNA: TGTGCCAGCAGCATCGTAGCGGAGCGCGAGCAGTACTTC; CDR3: CASSIVAEREQYF
D: TRBD2; J: TRBJ2-3; V: TRBV7-2; size: -; DNA: TGTGCCAGCAGCCAAGCGGGTCTAGCGGGGGTGAAGCAGTATTTT; CDR3: CASSQAGLAGVKQYF
D: -; J: TRBJ1-3; V: TRBV6-6; size: -; DNA: TGTGCCAGCAGTTACCCGGACAGCTCTGGAAACACCATATATTTT; CDR3: CASSYPDSSGNTIYF
D: -; J: TRBJ1-2; V: TRBV28; size: -; DNA: TGTGCCAGCAGTCCCCAGGGATTCTATGGCTACACCTTC; CDR3: CASSPQGFYGYTF
D: TRBD2; J: TRBJ2-5; V: TRBV18; size: once; DNA: TGTGCCAGCTCACCACTAGCGGGGGGACAAGAGACCCAGTACTTC; CDR3: CASSPLAGGQETQYF
D: TRBD2; J: TRBJ2-2; V: TRBV6-4; size: -; DNA: TGTGCCAGCAGTCCGGGACTAGCCTCCGGGGAGCTGTTTTTT; CDR3: CASSPGLASGELFF
D: -; J: TRBJ1-2; V: TRBV7-2; size: -; DNA: TGTGCCAGCAGCTTCGGACAAGCCTATGGCTACACCTTC; CDR3: CASSFGQAYGYTF
D: TRBD1; J: TRBJ1-2; V: TRBV7-9; size: -; DNA: TGTGCCAGCAGCTTAGGGCAGGGGGCATCCTTCGGCTACACCTTC; CDR3: CASSLGQGASFGYTF
D: -; J: TRBJ2-7; V: TRBV28; size: -; DNA: TGTGCCAGCGGACAGTGGGAGCAGTACTTC; CDR3: CASGQWEQYF
D: TRBD2; J: TRBJ2-1; V: TRBV4-1; size: -; DNA: TGCGCCAGCAGCCGATCTAGCGGGACGGACTATGAGCAGTTCTTC; CDR3: CASSRSSGTDYEQFF
D: -; J: TRBJ1-1; V: TRBV2; size: -; DNA: TGTGCCAGCAGTGAAGCAGAGGCAGGGCGAGGTGAAGCTTTCTTT; CDR3: CASSEAEAGRGEAFF
D: TRBD1; J: TRBJ1-1; V: TRBV20-1; size: -; DNA: TGCAGTGCCAACAGGGGCGGTGAAGCTTTCTTT; CDR3: CSANRGGEAFF
D: TRBD1; J: TRBJ2-5; V: TRBV4-1; size: once; DNA: TGCGCCAGCAGCCAAGGCAGGGGGCAAGAGACCCAGTACTTC; CDR3: CASSQGRGQETQYF
D: -; J: TRBJ2-1; V: TRBV5-4; size: -; DNA: TGTGCCAGCAGCCCCGCCCTGGGGTCGGGGAATGAGCAGTTCTTC; CDR3: CASSPALGSGNEQFF
D: TRBD2; J: TRBJ2-7; V: TRBV18; size: -; DNA: TGTGCCAGCTCACCCCCGGGGGGAGCCGAGCAGTACTTC; CDR3: CASSPPGGAEQYF
D: TRBD1; J: TRBJ1-1; V: TRBV7-9; size: -; DNA: TGTGCCAGCAGCCTAGGACAGGGGGACACTGAAGCTTTCTTT; CDR3: CASSLGQGDTEAFF
D: TRBD1; J: TRBJ1-1; V: TRBV4-3; size: -; DNA: TGCGCCAGCAGCCAACAACCACAGGGGACTGAAGCTTTCTTT; CDR3: CASSQQPQGTEAFF
D: -; J: TRBJ1-2; V: TRBV7-2; size: -; DNA: TGTGCCAGCAGCTTATCATCAGTCCCAAACTATGGCTACACCTTC; CDR3: CASSLSSVPNYGYTF
D: -; J: TRBJ1-2; V: TRBV6-1; size: -; DNA: TGTGCCAGCAGTGTAAGACCGACGGTAAACTATGGCTACACCTTC; CDR3: CASSVRPTVNYGYTF
D: -; J: TRBJ1-2; V: TRBV4-1; size: once; DNA: TGCGCCAGCAGCCAAGATGACAGACCCTATGGCTACACCTTC; CDR3: CASSQDDRPYGYTF
D: -; J: TRBJ2-1; V: TRBV7-2; size: -; DNA: TGTGCCAGCAGCCCCGGGGTCGGCAGGAGCTCCTACAATGAGCAGTTCTTC; CDR3: CASSPGVGRSSYNEQFF
D: TRBD1; J: TRBJ2-7; V: TRBV19; size: -; DNA: TGTGCCAGTAGTATAGATCTGAGACAGGGCTCGGAGCAGTACTTC; CDR3: CASSIDLRQGSEQYF
D: -; J: TRBJ1-1; V: TRBV4-1; size: once; DNA: TGCGCCAGCAGCCATGGGGATCTGAACACTGAAGCTTTCTTT; CDR3: CASSHGDLNTEAFF
D: -; J: TRBJ1-6; V: TRBV6-5; size: -; DNA: TGTGCCAGCAGTTACGGTGAGCGTTCGGCCCTCCACTTT; CDR3: CASSYGERSALHF
D: TRBD1; J: TRBJ2-1; V: TRBV28; size: -; DNA: TGTGCCAGCAGTTTAAGGGTCCCGGGACAGGGGTACAATGAGCAGTTCTTC; CDR3: CASSLRVPGQGYNEQFF
D: TRBD1; J: TRBJ1-1; V: TRBV13; size: once; DNA: TGTGCCAGCAGCTTAGTGACAGGGGGGAGGAACACTGAAGCTTTCTTT; CDR3: CASSLVTGGRNTEAFF
D: -; J: TRBJ2-7; V: TRBV6-5; size: -; DNA: TGTGCCAGCAGCAAGAACAGGGGCGGGGGGGAGCAGTACTTC; CDR3: CASSKNRGGGEQYF
D: -; J: TRBJ1-5; V: TRBV5-6; size: -; DNA: TGTGCCAGCAGCTTGGGATCGGGGCCCCAGCATTTT; CDR3: CASSLGSGPQHF
D: -; J: TRBJ1-4; V: TRBV5-6; size: once; DNA: TGTGCCAGCAGCTTCAGGGTTACGACTAATGAAAAACTGTTTTTT; CDR3: CASSFRVTTNEKLFF
D: -; J: TRBJ1-2; V: TRBV7-2; size: -; DNA: TGTGCCAGCAGCTTACGCTCGAATGGCTACACCTTC; CDR3: CASSLRSNGYTF
D: -; J: TRBJ2-1; V: TRBV4-3; size: once; DNA: TGCGCCAGCAGCCAAGATCCCCAGCTTAGCGGAATAGAGCAGTTCTTC; CDR3: CASSQDPQLSGIEQFF
D: -; J: TRBJ2-1; V: TRBV5-4; size: -; DNA: TGTGCCAGCAGCTCCCTTGGGGGCTCTCTCGGGAATGAGCAGTTCTTC; CDR3: CASSSLGGSLGNEQFF
D: -; J: TRBJ2-3; V: TRBV11-2; size: -; DNA: TGTGCCAGCAGCAGCCGAACGGATACGCAGTATTTT; CDR3: CASSSRTDTQYF
D: -; J: TRBJ1-2; V: TRBV4-1; size: -; DNA: TGCGCCAGCAGCGAACGAGCACAGGGCTATGGCTACACCTTC; CDR3: CASSERAQGYGYTF
D: TRBD2; J: TRBJ2-7; V: TRBV30; size: -; DNA: TGTGCCTGGAGTAGCGGGACTAGAATCCTACGACGGCAGTACTTC; CDR3: CAWSSGTRILRRQYF
D: TRBD1; J: TRBJ2-7; V: TRBV6-5; size: -; DNA: TGTGCCAGCAAACGGGACAGGGATTACTACGAGCAGTACTTC; CDR3: CASKRDRDYYEQYF
D: -; J: TRBJ2-3; V: TRBV14; size: -; DNA: TGTGCCAGCAGCTTTAGATCGGAATGGAGCACAGATACGCAGTATTTT; CDR3: CASSFRSEWSTDTQYF